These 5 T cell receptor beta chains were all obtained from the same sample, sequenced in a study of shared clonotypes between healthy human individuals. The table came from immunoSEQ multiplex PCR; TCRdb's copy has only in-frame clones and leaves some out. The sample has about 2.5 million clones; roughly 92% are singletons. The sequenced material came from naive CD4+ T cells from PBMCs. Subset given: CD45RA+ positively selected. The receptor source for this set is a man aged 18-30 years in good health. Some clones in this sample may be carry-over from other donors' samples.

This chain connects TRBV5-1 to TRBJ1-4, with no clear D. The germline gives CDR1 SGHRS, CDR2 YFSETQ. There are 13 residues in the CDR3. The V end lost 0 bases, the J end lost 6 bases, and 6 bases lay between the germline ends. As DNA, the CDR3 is TGCGCCAGCAGCTTGGGAGGTTATGAAAAACTGTTTTTT. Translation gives CASSLGGYEKLFF.

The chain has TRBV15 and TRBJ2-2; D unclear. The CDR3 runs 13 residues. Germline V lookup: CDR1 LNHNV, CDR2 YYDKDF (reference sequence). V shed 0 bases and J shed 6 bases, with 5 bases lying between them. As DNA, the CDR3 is TGTGCCACCAGCAGAGATGCGGCCGGGGAGCTGTTTTTT. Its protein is CATSRDAAGELFF.

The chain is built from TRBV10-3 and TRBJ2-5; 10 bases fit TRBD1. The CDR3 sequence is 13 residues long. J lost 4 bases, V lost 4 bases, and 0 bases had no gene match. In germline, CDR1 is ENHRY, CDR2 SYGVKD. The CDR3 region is CAISGQGAETQYF. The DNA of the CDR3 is TGTGCCATCAGTGGACAGGGGGCAGAGACCCAGTACTTC.

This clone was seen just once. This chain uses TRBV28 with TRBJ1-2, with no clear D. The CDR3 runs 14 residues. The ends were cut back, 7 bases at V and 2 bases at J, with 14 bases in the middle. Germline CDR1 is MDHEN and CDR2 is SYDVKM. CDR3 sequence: CASIGREFNYGYTF. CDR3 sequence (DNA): TGTGCCAGCATAGGACGAGAGTTCAACTATGGCTACACCTTC.

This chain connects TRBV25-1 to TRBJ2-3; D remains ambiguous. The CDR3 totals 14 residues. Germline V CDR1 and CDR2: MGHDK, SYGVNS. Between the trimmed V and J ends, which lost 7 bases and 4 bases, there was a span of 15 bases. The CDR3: CASMHPNPPDTQYF. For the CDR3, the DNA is TGTGCCAGCATGCACCCAAATCCCCCAGATACGCAGTATTTT.